Listed below are T cell receptor beta chains from one sample, sequenced in a study of T cells after yellow fever vaccination. TCRdb reanalysed the 5' RACE reads using MiXCR and keeps one entry per CDR3 protein. The table shows about 300,000 distinct CDR3 sequences, with 6.8% occurring only once. Sequencing was performed on PBMCs, taken about 49 days after the first yellow fever vaccination. The receptors were sampled from a man between 18 and 35 years old who received the YFV17D yellow fever vaccine. Both conserved end residues are part of each CDR3. The D gene is left open where the match is weak. Size is stated for part of the rows, as once, few or many counts, or as a class when the clone is expanded.

J gene,clone size,V gene,D gene,CDR3 DNA,CDR3 protein
TRBJ2-1,few,TRBV2,-,TGTGCCAGCAAAGCAGCCTACAATGAGCAGTTCTTC,CASKAAYNEQFF
TRBJ1-1,-,TRBV18,-,TGTGCCAGCTCACCAGTTACGGGGGACACTGAAGCTTTCTTT,CASSPVTGDTEAFF
TRBJ1-6,-,TRBV4-1,-,TGCGCCAGCAGCCAAGAGGGCAGGGGAGATTCACCCCTCCACTTT,CASSQEGRGDSPLHF
TRBJ2-7,-,TRBV25-1,-,TGTGCCAGCAGTGAATGGGACAAGTACGAGCAGTACTTC,CASSEWDKYEQYF
TRBJ1-1,few,TRBV6-1,-,TGTGCCAGCAGTGATAGGACAGTGCTAGATGAAGCTTTCTTT,CASSDRTVLDEAFF
TRBJ2-1,-,TRBV27,TRBD2,TGTGCCAGCAGTTTAGACGGGGGGAGCTCCTACAATGAGCAGTTCTTC,CASSLDGGSSYNEQFF
TRBJ2-5,few,TRBV20-1,-,TGCAGTGCTAGATATTCGCAGGGGTCTGGGACCCAGTACTTC,CSARYSQGSGTQYF
TRBJ2-3,many,TRBV4-2,-,TGTGCCAGCAGCCAAGTCCGACTTAGAGGCACAGATACGCAGTATTTT,CASSQVRLRGTDTQYF
TRBJ1-1,-,TRBV6-6,-,TGTGCCAGCCGTCGGGGTAACACTGAAGCTTTCTTT,CASRRGNTEAFF
TRBJ1-2,few,TRBV20-1,-,TGCAGTGCTTCTACCCCTCGGGACTATGGCTACACCTTC,CSASTPRDYGYTF
TRBJ1-1,few,TRBV11-1,-,TGTGCCAGCAGCCCAACCTTCCAGGGGAATCTATTGAACACTGAAGCTTTCTTT,CASSPTFQGNLLNTEAFF
TRBJ2-7,-,TRBV25-1,TRBD1,TGTGCCAGCAGTCATCGCGGGACAGGGGTGATTAAATACGAGCAGTACTTC,CASSHRGTGVIKYEQYF
TRBJ2-2,few,TRBV7-6,-,TGTGCCAGCAGCCTTCCGGGACAGCGGGGTGCGGTCGGGGAGCTGTTTTTT,CASSLPGQRGAVGELFF
TRBJ2-5,few,TRBV7-9,-,TGTGCCAGCAGCCCTGAATGGTCACGGGAGACCCAGTACTTC,CASSPEWSRETQYF
TRBJ1-3,few,TRBV19,TRBD1,TGTGCCAGTAGTCCACGCGGACAGGTCTCTGGAAACACCATATATTTT,CASSPRGQVSGNTIYF
TRBJ2-3,-,TRBV2,-,TGTGCCAGCAGTGGAGACGGCACAGATACGCAGTATTTT,CASSGDGTDTQYF
TRBJ1-1,few,TRBV5-1,-,TGCGCCAGCAGCCGGCCCGTACAGGGAAAAACCACATTGAACACTGAAGCTTTCTTT,CASSRPVQGKTTLNTEAFF
TRBJ2-3,few,TRBV7-9,-,TGTGCCAGCAGCTTATCAGTCGGAGATACGCAGTATTTT,CASSLSVGDTQYF
TRBJ2-7,many,TRBV7-2,TRBD1,TGTGCCAGCAGCCTAGACAGGGGGGGCGAGCAGTACTTC,CASSLDRGGEQYF
TRBJ2-2,few,TRBV2,TRBD1,TGTGCCAGCAGGAACCGACCGGGACAGGGTGACCCCTCCCTAGAAACAAACACCGGGGAGCTGTTTTTT,CASRNRPGQGDPSLETNTGELFF
TRBJ2-1,-,TRBV4-1,TRBD2,TGCGCCAGCAGCCAGGAACTAGCGGTGCCCTACAATGAGCAGTTCTTC,CASSQELAVPYNEQFF
TRBJ2-1,-,TRBV2,TRBD2,TGTGCCTGCTGCCCGGGACTAGCGGGGGCGCGGTCCTACAATGAGCAGTTCTTC,CACCPGLAGARSYNEQFF
TRBJ1-5,-,TRBV10-3,TRBD1,TGTGCCATCGGCGGGACAGGGAATCAGCCCCAGCATTTT,CAIGGTGNQPQHF
TRBJ2-5,-,TRBV4-3,TRBD2,TGCGCCAGCAGCCAGTTACTAGCGGACCAAGAGACCCAGTACTTC,CASSQLLADQETQYF
TRBJ2-2,-,TRBV4-1,-,TGCGCCAGCAGCCAATCGGGCTTAAGGCTGTTTTTT,CASSQSGLRLFF
TRBJ1-6,many,TRBV28,-,TGTGCCAGCAGTTTTCTCGGGGGAGGTGAGAATTCACCCCTCCACTTT,CASSFLGGGENSPLHF
TRBJ2-7,few,TRBV7-2,-,TGTGCCAGCAGCGCCCCAAGCCGGGACCCAATCAAGCAGTACTTC,CASSAPSRDPIKQYF
TRBJ1-1,many,TRBV2,-,TGTGCCAGCAGTGAAAGGGGGGGGGAAAAGAACACTGAAGCTTTCTTT,CASSERGGEKNTEAFF
TRBJ1-4,many,TRBV27,-,TGTGCCAGCAGTGCAAGACAGCACTTCGTGGAAAAACTGTTTTTT,CASSARQHFVEKLFF
TRBJ1-1,-,TRBV10-3,-,TGTGCCATCAGTGTTATCGATATGAACACTGAAGCTTTCTTT,CAISVIDMNTEAFF
TRBJ2-7,-,TRBV5-1,-,TGCGCCAGCAGTAGGGCAGGGAGCTCCTACGAGCAGTACTTC,CASSRAGSSYEQYF
TRBJ2-3,few,TRBV4-3,-,TGCGCCAGCAGCCAGCTGGGGGGACCCTATAGCACAGATACGCAGTATTTT,CASSQLGGPYSTDTQYF
TRBJ2-3,few,TRBV11-2,TRBD2,TGTGCCAGCAGCTTAGAGTGGTCGACTAGCCCCACAGATACGCAGTATTTT,CASSLEWSTSPTDTQYF
TRBJ2-3,many,TRBV10-3,-,TGTGCCATCAGTGAGGGTCCCACAGATACGCAGTATTTT,CAISEGPTDTQYF
TRBJ2-3,few,TRBV4-1,TRBD2,TGCGCCAGCAGCCACGGACTAGCGGGGGGGCCGGTTCCCACAAATACGCAGTATTTT,CASSHGLAGGPVPTNTQYF
TRBJ2-7,many,TRBV7-2,TRBD1,TGTGCCAGCAGCTTAGACAGGGGGCTCTACGAGCAGTACTTC,CASSLDRGLYEQYF
TRBJ1-1,many,TRBV7-8,-,TGTGCCAGCAGCTTAGAGCACCCCGGGATCGGAACTGAAGCTTTCTTT,CASSLEHPGIGTEAFF
TRBJ1-5,few,TRBV7-2,-,TGTGCCAGCAGCTCCGCTGGGGGGGGCCAGCATTTT,CASSSAGGGQHF
TRBJ2-1,few,TRBV6-2/TRBV6-3,TRBD1,TGTGCCAGCAGTTACCCAGGACAGGGGGCGAATGAGCAGTTCTTC,CASSYPGQGANEQFF
TRBJ2-5,many,TRBV5-1,TRBD1,TGCGCCAGCAGCTTAATGGGACAGCAAGAGACCCAGTACTTC,CASSLMGQQETQYF
TRBJ2-5,-,TRBV5-1,TRBD1,TGCGCCAGCAGCTTGCGGATGTCAGGGGGCGCGGAGACCCAGTACTTC,CASSLRMSGGAETQYF
TRBJ2-5,few,TRBV3-1,-,TGTGCCAGCAGACCTAAATTGATGGAGACCCAGTACTTC,CASRPKLMETQYF
TRBJ2-3,-,TRBV20-1,TRBD1,TGCAGTGCCCAAGGACAGGGTTATCCGGCGCAGTATTTT,CSAQGQGYPAQYF
TRBJ2-3,few,TRBV20-1,-,TGCAGTCCCCCTCCCCCAGATACGCAGTATTTT,CSPPPPDTQYF
TRBJ1-2,-,TRBV7-3,-,TGTGCCAGCGGGGTGGGGGGCGACTCCTATGGCTACACCTTC,CASGVGGDSYGYTF
TRBJ2-2,few,TRBV29-1,-,TGCAGCGTTCTCCCGGTGGGTACAAACACCGGGGAGCTGTTTTTT,CSVLPVGTNTGELFF